Listed here are 5 T cell receptor beta chains from one sample, sequenced in a study of cytomegalovirus exposure and HLA in healthy donors. Using immunoSEQ multiplex PCR, the repertoire was profiled, and TCRdb retains in-frame clones only, with some absent. The sample yields approximately 98,000 clones, 70% to 90% seen once. What was sequenced was PBMCs. These receptors all stem from a woman between 18 and 30 years old in good health and CMV-seronegative.

This chain connects TRBV6-1 to TRBJ1-5; a weak D match, TRBD1 (6 bases). Trimming took off 7 bases at V and 5 bases at J, with 12 bases between the two ends. The CDR3 has 13 residues. Per the germline V gene, CDR1 is MNHNS and CDR2 is SASEGT. The DNA of the CDR3 is TGTGCCAGCACTACGGACAGATATCAGCCCCAGCATTTT. Protein product: CASTTDRYQPQHF.

This clone came up many times. The chain links TRBV2 to TRBJ2-5, with 10 bases identical to TRBD2. Unmatched junction bases numbered 11, after V lost 4 bases and J lost 3 bases. Looked up from germline, CDR1 is SNHLY and CDR2 is FYNNEI. The CDR3 has 17 residues. CDR3 coding DNA: TGTGCCAGCAGTGGGTTAGCGGGGGGCCGATCTAAAGAGACCCAGTACTTC. Translation gives CASSGLAGGRSKETQYF.

The chain employs TRBV5-4 and TRBJ1-2, with no clear D. CDR1 is SGHNT and CDR2 is YYREEE in the germline V gene (reference sequence). This CDR3 comprises 14 residues. Trimming removed 0 bases from V and 0 bases from J, with 6 bases in between. Here the CDR3 DNA reads TGTGCCAGCAGCTTGGCTACCACTAACTATGGCTACACCTTC. It translates to CASSLATTNYGYTF.

The chain recombines TRBV6-5 with TRBJ2-2; perhaps TRBD2 as D (6 bases). The CDR3 extends over 15 amino acids. CDR1 is MNHEY, CDR2 SVGAGI, per germline. The V and J ends lost 4 bases and 2 bases respectively, with 11 bases between them. The CDR3 DNA follows: TGTGCCAGCAGTTTTAGCGGTGAAAACACCGGGGAGCTGTTTTTT. It is translated as CASSFSGENTGELFF.

The chain employs TRBV4-1 and TRBJ1-2; tentatively, D is TRBD1 (5 bases). The germline V and J ends were trimmed by 1 base and 2 bases, with 17 bases remaining between them. Germline CDR1 reads MGHRA; CDR2 reads YSYEKL. The CDR3 loop spans 17 amino acids. CDR3 in DNA: TGCGCCAGCAGCCAAGTAGTGGTCGCGGGGACCAACTATGGCTACACCTTC. Amino acid sequence: CASSQVVVAGTNYGYTF.